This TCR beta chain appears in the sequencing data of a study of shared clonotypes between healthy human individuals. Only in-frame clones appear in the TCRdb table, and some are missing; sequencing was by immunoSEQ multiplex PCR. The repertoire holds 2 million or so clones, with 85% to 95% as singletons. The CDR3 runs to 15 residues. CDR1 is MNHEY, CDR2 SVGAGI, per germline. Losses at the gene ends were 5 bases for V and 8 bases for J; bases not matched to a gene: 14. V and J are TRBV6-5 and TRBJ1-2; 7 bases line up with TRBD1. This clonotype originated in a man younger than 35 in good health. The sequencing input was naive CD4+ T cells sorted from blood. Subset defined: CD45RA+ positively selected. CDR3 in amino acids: CASSQTTGNSQGYTF. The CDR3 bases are TGTGCCAGCAGTCAAACGACAGGGAATAGCCAGGGCTACACCTTC.